This entry features one T cell receptor beta chain sequence. Repertoires were generated with immunoSEQ multiplex PCR, while TCRdb's copy carries only in-frame clones and drops some. The sample consists of roughly 93,000 clones, roughly nine tenths of them appearing once. These data come from a study of T cell changes during pregnancy in multiple sclerosis. V dropped 6 bases and J dropped 9; count of bases not matched to a gene: 10. The CDR3 sequence is 14 residues long. Germline CDR1 SNHLY, CDR2 FYNNEI. The rearrangement joins TRBV2 to TRBJ1-5, with 8 positions matching TRBD1. This clonotype was sampled from a female donor in good health, enrolled as a control in a pregnancy study. Here the sequenced sample was peripheral blood, taken after pregnancy. CDR3 nucleotides: TGTGCCAGCAGGGTACAGGGGGAAAGTGGGCCCCAGCATTTT. It specifies CASRVQGESGPQHF.